The 26 T cell receptor beta chains below all came from one sample that was sequenced in a study of T cells in women clearing cervical HPV infection. The protocol was immunoSEQ multiplex PCR, while the TCRdb copy is restricted to in-frame clones and leaves out a portion. This sample's clone table lists 25,000 to 35,000 clones. The sequencing sample was made of blood buffy coat. All receptors come from a woman between 18 and 69 years old with a cervical HPV16 infection that either progressed to CIN3+ or cleared (not recorded which).

CDR3: CSASPGPWTSGRADTQYF. The sequenced CDR3 bases are TGCAGTGCTAGCCCAGGTCCCTGGACTAGCGGGAGGGCCGATACG. The V gene is TRBV20-1, the J gene TRBJ2-3, with 15 positions matching TRBD2. The CDR3 end is not reached by the read, which stops 3 residues before it; the germline J gene fills it in. In germline, CDR1 is DFQATT, CDR2 SNEGSKA (reference sequence). The CDR3 runs to 18 residues. After removal of 3 bases from V and 6 bases from J, the junction contained 13 bases not matched to a gene.

As regards this clone: The read ends 3 residues shy of where the CDR3 ends; the end is completed using the germline J gene. This chain links TRBV13 with TRBJ1-2, with D perhaps TRBD1 (6 bases). The CDR3 is 15 residues long. Germline CDR1 PRHDT, CDR2 FYEKMQ (reference sequence). The sequenced CDR3 bases are TGTGCCAGCAGCTTGAGACTAGCTAGGACAGATACC. Its translation is CASSLRLARTDT. Given in full, the CDR3 is CASSLRLARTDTYTF.

With respect to this clone: The read stops 3 residues short of the end of the CDR3; the missing end is completed from the germline J gene. The chain recombines TRBV5-1 with TRBJ2-1; D might be TRBD1 (6 bases). CDR1 and CDR2 (germline): SGHRS, YFSETQ. This CDR3 contains 14 residues. Trimming cost V 0 bases and J 2 bases, with 6 bases left between them. The CDR3 loop is CASSLGTAYNEQFF. CDR3 bases read: TGCGCCAGCAGCTTGGGGACAGCCTACAATGAG.

With regard to this clone: Read coverage stops 3 residues before the CDR3 terminus; the germline J gene supplies the remainder. The J gene is TRBJ1-2, the V gene TRBV18; a possible D gene is TRBD1 (5 bases). Germline lookup yields CDR1 KGHSH and CDR2 LQKENI. The CDR3 length is 15 residues. CDR3: CASSPVRGGTESYTF. The part of the CDR3 DNA that was read is TGTGCCAGCTCACCAGTTAGGGGCGGTACGGAGAGC. The whole variable domain, filled in from reference TRBV18 and TRBJ1-2, reads NAGVMQNPRHLVRRRGQEARLRCSPMKGHSHVYWYRQLPEEGLKFMVYLQKENIIDESGMPKERFSAEFPKEGPSILRIQQVVRGDSAAYFCASSPVRGGTESYTFGSGTRLTVV.

A note on this clone: The CDR3 end falls 3 residues outside the read, so it is completed with the germline J gene. This chain links TRBV20-1 with TRBJ1-5; 7 bases are a match to TRBD1. Germline V gene data show CDR1 as DFQATT and CDR2 as SNEGSKA (reference sequence). J was trimmed by 3 bases and V by 3 bases; bases with no gene match: 5. The CDR3 totals 14 residues. The sequenced CDR3 bases are TGCAGTGCTAGGAGGCAGGGGGTCAATCAGCCC. It specifies CSARRQGVNQP. The full CDR3 sequence reads CSARRQGVNQPQHF.

In the case of this clone: The read stops 3 residues short of the end of the CDR3; the missing end is completed from the germline J gene. The chain joins TRBV20-1 to TRBJ2-5; the match to TRBD2 covers 10 bases. CDR1 and CDR2 (germline): DFQATT, SNEGSKA (reference sequence). The V segment lost 6 bases and the J segment 4 bases; nucleotides outside the gene matches: 11. CDR3 length: 15 residues. The sequenced CDR3 bases are TGCAGTGCCCTAGTGGCTAGCGGGAGTAGAGAGACC. This codes for CSALVASGSRET. The full CDR3 sequence reads CSALVASGSRETQYF.

The CDR3 reads CASRIGGDEQYF. The sequenced CDR3 bases are TGTGCCAGCAGGATAGGAGGGGACGAG. The gene calls are TRBV2 and TRBJ2-7, with a possible D match to TRBD2 (6 bases). The CDR3 goes on 3 residues after the read ends, and that part is filled in from the germline J gene. Trimming took off 6 bases at V and 5 bases at J, with 11 bases between the two ends. CDR1 SNHLY and CDR2 FYNNEI come from the germline V gene. This CDR3 is 12 amino acids long. Full variable domain (outside the CDR3, taken from reference TRBV2 and TRBJ2-7): EPEVTQTPSHQVTQMGQEVILRCVPISNHLYFYWYRQILGQKVEFLVSFYNNEISEKSEIFDDQFSVERPDGSNFTLKIRSTKLEDSAMYFCASRIGGDEQYFGPGTRLTVT.

With respect to this clone: The sequence runs out 3 residues before the end of the CDR3; the remainder is reconstructed from the germline J gene. The chain recombines TRBV7-9 with TRBJ2-1, with 9 nucleotides matching TRBD1. The CDR3 sequence is 13 residues long. Trimming at V came to 5 bases and at J to 7 bases, leaving 3 bases not matched to a gene. The germline gives CDR1 SEHNR, CDR2 FQNEAQ (reference sequence). This CDR3 is CASSTGQGNEQFF. Partial CDR3 DNA: TGTGCCAGCAGCACGGGACAGGGTAATGAG.

With respect to this clone: Read data end 3 residues before the CDR3 end; the end is taken from the germline J gene. The genes are TRBV5-4 and TRBJ2-7; 7 positions match TRBD2. CDR3 length equals 15 residues. Looked up from germline, CDR1 is SGHNT and CDR2 is YYREEE (reference sequence). The J segment lost 0 bases and the V segment lost 3 bases, leaving 6 bases of the junction unmatched. CDR3 protein: CASSSSSGNSYEQYF. The DNA read from the CDR3 is TGTGCCAGCAGCTCTTCTAGCGGAAACTCCTACGAG.

Comment on this clone: From the germline J gene comes the end of the CDR3, since the read stops 3 residues before it. The V call is TRBV2, the J call TRBJ1-2; D unclear. The CDR3 length is 14 residues. CDR1 SNHLY and CDR2 FYNNEI come from the germline V gene. The part of the CDR3 DNA that was read is TGTGCCAGCAGCGGACTAGAGTCCTACAATGAC. Translating gives CASSGLESYND. The CDR3 as a whole reads CASSGLESYNDYTF.

Remarks on this clone: The CDR3 end falls 3 residues outside the read, so it is completed with the germline J gene. The genes are TRBV7-9 and TRBJ2-2, with unresolved D. The CDR3 contains 12 residues. V dropped 5 bases and J dropped 8 bases, with 9 bases sitting between them. From germline, CDR1 is SEHNR and CDR2 FQNEAQ (reference sequence). This CDR3 is CASSLYLGELFF. The part of the CDR3 DNA that was read is TGTGCCAGCAGCCTCTACCTAGGGGAG.

With regard to this clone: Coverage ceases 3 residues before the CDR3 finishes, and the germline J gene fills in the end. V is TRBV12-5 and J is TRBJ1-1, with D possibly being TRBD1 (5 bases). This CDR3 has 15 amino acids. Germline-derived CDR1 and CDR2 are LGHNT and FRNRAP. V was pared by 5 bases and J by 6 bases, with 19 bases between. The CDR3 sequence is CASGNPGKKGPEAFF. The sequenced CDR3 bases are TGTGCTAGTGGTAACCCGGGAAAGAAGGGGCCTGAA. Complete variable domain (other parts from reference TRBV12-5 and TRBJ1-1): DARVTQTPRHKVTEMGQEVTMRCQPILGHNTVFWYRQTMMQGLELLAYFRNRAPLDDSGMPKDRFSAEMPDATLATLKIQPSEPRDSAVYFCASGNPGKKGPEAFFGQGTRLTVV.

In the case of this clone: The missing CDR3 end, 3 residues past where the read stops, is filled in from the germline J gene. The gene calls are TRBV7-3 and TRBJ2-1, with TRBD2 identical over 10 bases. CDR1 is SGHTA and CDR2 is FQGTGA in the germline V gene. V was clipped by 4 bases and J by 5 bases; unmatched bases: 5. The CDR3 is made up of 15 amino acids. Here the CDR3 reads CASSYGLAADNEQFF. CDR3 DNA, as far as it was read: TGTGCCAGCAGCTATGGACTAGCGGCTGACAATGAG.

Points on this clone: The junction differs from germline at one of its ends, possibly a read error. Sequencing ends 3 residues short of the CDR3 end; the germline J gene provides the rest. Additional DNA sequences in this sample encode the identical CDR3. This chain links TRBV6-2 or TRBV6-3 with TRBJ1-2; D ambiguous. Germline V gives CDR1 MNHEY, CDR2 SVGEGT. The CDR3 extends over 11 amino acids. CDR3 DNA, as far as it was read: TGTGCCAGCAGTGACTCCGGGGGC. It encodes CASSDSGG. The whole CDR3 sequence is CASSDSGGYTF.

The CDR3 DNA, read in part, is TGTGCCACCAGTGCCCCGACTAGCGGACAAGAGACC. It encodes CATSAPTSGQET. The whole CDR3 region reads CATSAPTSGQETQYF. The chain carries TRBV24-1 and TRBJ2-5, with 9 nucleotides matching TRBD2. The CDR3 is cut off 3 residues early in the read; its end comes from the germline J gene. The CDR3 has 15 residues. The J segment lost 2 bases and the V segment lost 5 bases, leaving 5 bases of the junction unmatched. The germline V gene has CDR1 KGHDR and CDR2 SFDVKD.

Worth noting for this clone: The sequenced fragment ends 3 residues before the CDR3 boundary, so the rest is inferred from the germline J gene. V is TRBV2 and J is TRBJ2-1; 13 bases align to TRBD2. V was pared by 7 bases and J by 6 bases, with 3 bases of the junction left unmatched. CDR3 length equals 14 residues. Looked up from germline, CDR1 is SNHLY and CDR2 is FYNNEI. The CDR3 DNA, read in part, is TGTGCCAGCATGGGGACTAGCGGGATCAATGAG. Protein: CASMGTSGINE. The whole CDR3 sequence reads CASMGTSGINEQFF.

Note on this clone: The read is 3 residues too short to cover the CDR3 end, so that end is filled in from the germline J gene. This chain joins TRBV7-9 and TRBJ1-2; the D gene is possibly TRBD1 (5 bases). Trimming stripped 4 bases from V and 4 bases from J, with 13 bases between. The CDR3 covers 14 residues. Germline V gives CDR1 SEHNR, CDR2 FQNEAQ (reference sequence). The DNA read from the CDR3 is TGTGCCAGCAGCTCTAGGGGCGTCAGCTATGGC. This translates into CASSSRGVSYG. The full CDR3 reads CASSSRGVSYGYTF.

A remark on this clone: Coverage ceases 3 residues before the CDR3 finishes, and the germline J gene fills in the end. The rearrangement joins TRBV10-1 to TRBJ1-5; D is unresolved. This CDR3 has 13 residues. The germline gives CDR1 WNHNN, CDR2 SYGVQD (reference sequence). The germline V and J ends were trimmed by 5 bases and 6 bases, with 11 bases remaining between them. The CDR3 is CASSRRFSQPQHF. Incomplete CDR3 DNA: TGCGCCAGCAGTAGAAGGTTCAGTCAGCCC.

About this clone: The CDR3 end falls 3 residues outside the read, so it is completed with the germline J gene. This chain links TRBV19 with TRBJ1-5, with D maybe TRBD1 (5 bases). Germline loops: CDR1 LNHDA, CDR2 SQIVND (reference sequence). V was shortened by 5 bases and J by 6 bases, with 11 bases between the two germline ends. This CDR3 spans 13 amino acids. CDR3 loop: CASSDWGGQPQHF. Incomplete CDR3 DNA: TGTGCCAGTAGTGACTGGGGCGGTCAGCCC. Drawing the rest from reference TRBV19 and TRBJ1-5, the complete variable domain is DGGITQSPKYLFRKEGQNVTLSCEQNLNHDAMYWYRQDPGQGLRLIYYSQIVNDFQKGDIAEGYSVSREKKESFPLTVTSAQKNPTAFYLCASSDWGGQPQHFGDGTRLSIL.

Points on this clone: The read stops 3 residues short of the end of the CDR3; the missing end is completed from the germline J gene. The rearrangement links TRBV7-9 to TRBJ1-2; tentative D call: TRBD1 (6 bases). CDR3 length: 14 residues. In germline, CDR1 is SEHNR, CDR2 FQNEAQ (reference sequence). The DNA read from the CDR3 is TGTGCCAGCAGCTCCGACGCCCCCCAGGGGGGC. This gives the protein CASSSDAPQGG. The CDR3 in its entirety is CASSSDAPQGGYTF.

To note about this clone: Read sequence stops 3 residues before the CDR3 end, and the germline J gene provides the missing end. This chain joins TRBV20-1 and TRBJ1-2, with 7 bases matching TRBD1. The ends lost 5 bases at V and 2 bases at J; junction bases unmatched: 8. Germline-derived CDR1 and CDR2 are DFQATT and SNEGSKA (reference sequence). The CDR3 runs to 14 residues. CDR3 region: CSAVPGQRNYGYTF. CDR3 DNA, as far as it was read: TGCAGTGCTGTACCGGGACAGAGAAACTATGGC.

As for this clone: Coverage ceases 3 residues before the CDR3 finishes, and the germline J gene fills in the end. This chain uses TRBV29-1 with TRBJ2-1; 13 positions match TRBD2. J was trimmed by 8 bases and V by 7 bases; bases with no gene match: 8. CDR1 SQVTM and CDR2 ANQGSEA come from the germline V gene. This CDR3 contains 14 residues. The CDR3 spells CSDRTSGSFYEQFF. The CDR3 bases that were read are TGCAGCGATCGGACTAGCGGGAGCTTCTATGAG.

About this clone: A read error may produce the germline difference seen at one junction end. The missing CDR3 end, 3 residues past where the read stops, is filled in from the germline J gene. The chain links TRBV7-9 to TRBJ2-3, with TRBD1 as a possible D gene (7 bases). Germline V gives CDR1 SEHNR, CDR2 FQNEAQ (reference sequence). This CDR3 spans 15 amino acids. CDR3 in amino acids: CASSLGQGLAETQYF. Incomplete CDR3 DNA: TGTGCCAGCAGCTTAGGACAGGGACTTGCAGAGACG.

Details on this clone: Read data end 3 residues before the CDR3 end; the end is taken from the germline J gene. This sequence joins TRBV19 and TRBJ1-2, with D unresolved. This CDR3 has 13 amino acids. CDR1 is LNHDA, CDR2 SQIVND, per germline (reference sequence). The CDR3 bases that were read are TGTGCCAGTAGTATAGTCCCGGCGGAGGGC. It codes for CASSIVPAEG. The complete CDR3 protein is CASSIVPAEGYTF.

Regarding this clone: The read finishes 3 residues shy of the CDR3 end, and the germline J gene is used to complete it. The chain is built from TRBV20-1 and TRBJ2-7; D perhaps matches TRBD2 (6 bases). The CDR3 sequence is 14 residues long. From germline, CDR1 is DFQATT and CDR2 SNEGSKA (reference sequence). V shed 6 bases and J shed 0 bases, with 15 bases lying between them. CDR3 DNA, as far as it was read: TGCAGTGCCCCGCGGGGATCGAGCTCCTACGAG. Its translation is CSAPRGSSSYE. The entire CDR3 protein reads CSAPRGSSSYEQYF.

A word on this clone: The CDR3 goes on 3 residues after the read ends, and that part is filled in from the germline J gene. V is TRBV5-1 and J is TRBJ2-1; 12 nucleotides align to TRBD1. CDR3 size: 17 residues. Losses at the gene ends were 8 bases for V and 3 bases for J; bases not matched to a gene: 12. CDR1 is SGHRS, CDR2 YFSETQ, per germline. The CDR3 DNA, read in part, is TGCGCCAGTGGGACAGGGGGCTATAGCGGGAGCTACAATGAG. It encodes CASGTGGYSGSYNE. The entire CDR3 reads CASGTGGYSGSYNEQFF.